Detailed here is one TCR beta chain. This sample was taken from a study of blood T cell repertoires in COVID-19. Turning to the study itself: The study drew acute and convalescent COVID-19 samples from the United States, Italy and Spain. The analysed material was cDNA or gDNA that came from T cells, B-cell-depleted T cells, or PBMCs.

In the authors' workflow: Scientists estimated how many nucleated cells there were by amplifying reference gene primers. Clones were read by immunoSEQ multiplex PCR, and TCRdb kept only the in-frame ones, dropping some. The V and J calls and clone size come from that table; D and trimming were worked out from the DNA. The repertoire holds 250,000 to 350,000 clones, with 75% to 90% as singletons. Germline V gene data show CDR1 as LNHDA and CDR2 as SQIVND (reference sequence). The CDR3 is made up of 16 amino acids. Unmatched junction bases numbered 13, after V lost 6 bases and J lost 7 bases. The chain links TRBV19 to TRBJ1-1; 11 nucleotides match TRBD1. Sequences were obtained from peripheral blood. This clonotype was obtained from a woman aged 70-85 years with COVID-19, enrolled during active disease. CDR3: CASRVHRDRGASEAFF. Written as DNA, the CDR3 is TGTGCCAGTAGAGTGCACCGGGACAGGGGGGCTAGTGAAGCTTTCTTT.